Presented here are 10 T cell receptor beta chains from one specimen sequenced in a study of CD8+ T cells in alopecia areata. Sequencing templates came from extracted RNA that was reverse transcribed into cDNA. Clones were sequenced by immunoSEQ multiplex PCR, and TCRdb holds only the in-frame ones, with some missing. The table shows about 170,000 clones, with approximately 59% occurring only once. The treatment is: oral pan-JAK inhibitor, 5-10 mg twice daily. Here the sequenced sample was CD4+ T cells sorted from blood, taken between weeks 55 and 65, from a patient treated with tofacitinib. Receptor source: a human donor with alopecia areata.

This clone was counted a single time. This chain connects TRBV30 to TRBJ1-5, with 9 bases matching TRBD1. J gave up 2 bases and V 0 bases, and 8 bases lay outside the gene matches. CDR3 length: 17 residues. Germline CDR1 reads GTSNPN; CDR2 reads SVGIG (reference sequence). CDR3 sequence (DNA): TGTGCCTGGAGTGTATTCAGGGGACAGGGAGGCAATCAGCCCCAGCATTTT. Its translation is CAWSVFRGQGGNQPQHF.

This sequence joins TRBV28 and TRBJ2-1; 15 nucleotides agree with TRBD2. V was pared by 6 bases and J by 7 bases, with 4 bases of the junction left unmatched. The CDR3 loop spans 15 amino acids. Germline assignment: CDR1 MDHEN and CDR2 SYDVKM. CDR3 nucleotide sequence: TGTGCCAGCAGGCCCGGGACTAGCGGGAGGAATGAGCAGTTCTTC. It specifies CASRPGTSGRNEQFF.

The V and J genes are TRBV5-1 and TRBJ2-5; D tentatively reads TRBD1 or TRBD2 (6 bases each). The germline gives CDR1 SGHRS, CDR2 YFSETQ. The V gene lost 5 bases and the J gene lost 5 bases, with 13 bases spanning the gap. The CDR3 loop spans 13 amino acids. CDR3 residues: CASRWGAQETQYF. In nucleotides, the CDR3 is TGCGCCAGCAGATGGGGGGCCCAGGAGACCCAGTACTTC.

This chain uses TRBV19 with TRBJ1-1, with 9 bases matching TRBD1. The CDR3 totals 15 residues. V trimming: 5 bases; J trimming: 4 bases; junction bases outside the gene matches: 8. The germline gives CDR1 LNHDA, CDR2 SQIVND (reference sequence). CDR3 in DNA: TGTGCCAGTAGTGTACAGGGGGCGATCGGCACTGAAGCTTTCTTT. Its protein product is CASSVQGAIGTEAFF.

This clone has just a few counts. The CDR3 bases are TGTGCCAGCAGCTTAGCCCCCTCTGGGGCCAACGTCCTGACTTTC. It encodes CASSLAPSGANVLTF. V and J are TRBV11-3 and TRBJ2-6; no definite D call. The CDR3 runs 15 residues. CDR1 and CDR2 (germline): SGHNT, YENEEA. Trimming removed 1 base from V and 0 bases from J, with 4 bases in between.

The rearrangement uses TRBV18 and TRBJ2-2; 8 bases fit TRBD1. The CDR3 has 16 residues. V trimming: 3 bases; J trimming: 2 bases; junction bases outside the gene matches: 5. The germline V gene has CDR1 KGHSH and CDR2 LQKENI. In DNA form, the CDR3 reads TGTGCCAGCTCACCGGTAGACAGGGGAAACACCGGGGAGCTGTTTTTT. This sequence encodes CASSPVDRGNTGELFF.

The chain employs TRBV6-1 and TRBJ2-2; D call uncertain. CDR1 is MNHNS, CDR2 SASEGT, per germline. V shed 2 bases and J shed 4 bases, with 20 bases lying between them. The CDR3 loop spans 18 amino acids. The CDR3 is CASSEHLIRGVTTGELFF. CDR3 nucleotides: TGTGCCAGCAGTGAACACCTCATTCGCGGAGTTACCACCGGGGAGCTGTTTTTT.

This clone was picked up a small number of times. The rearrangement uses TRBV2 and TRBJ2-5; no firm D call. This CDR3 has 12 residues. CDR1 and CDR2 (germline): SNHLY, FYNNEI. The germline V and J ends were trimmed by 4 bases and 5 bases, with 8 bases remaining between them. The CDR3 sequence is CASSVSRETQYF. The CDR3 nucleotides are TGTGCCAGCAGTGTTTCCAGGGAGACCCAGTACTTC.

The J gene is TRBJ1-6, the V gene TRBV11-3; 9 bases align to TRBD1. In germline, CDR1 is SGHNT, CDR2 YENEEA. Trimming took 0 bases from V and 7 from J; bases not matched to a gene: 1. The CDR3 length is 15 residues. As DNA, the CDR3 is TGTGCCAGCAGCTTAGAACAGGGGGCGAATTCACCCCTCCACTTT. It specifies CASSLEQGANSPLHF.

This chain joins TRBV25-1 and TRBJ1-6; D is uncertain. The CDR3 totals 15 residues. V lost 1 base, J lost 3 bases, and 7 bases lay in between. Germline V gene lookup returns CDR1 MGHDK and CDR2 SYGVNS. CDR3 sequence (DNA): TGTGCCAGCAGTGAATTCCGGAGCTATAATTCACCCCTCCACTTT. Protein product: CASSEFRSYNSPLHF. Full variable domain (missing parts from reference TRBV25-1 and TRBJ1-6): EADIYQTPRYLVIGTGKKITLECSQTMGHDKMYWYQQDPGMELHLIHYSYGVNSTEKGDLSSESTVSRIRTEHFPLTLESARPSHTSQYLCASSEFRSYNSPLHFGNGTRLTVT.